Given below is one TCR beta chain in context. Its antigen remains unknown. The study ran its PCR with 60 Vbeta and 13 Jbeta primers. Some clones are missing from TCRdb's copy, which holds only in-frame ones; the method was immunoSEQ multiplex PCR. The table has tens of thousands of clones, around 76% seen once. This entry is derived from a study of cytomegalovirus exposure and HLA in healthy donors. Study results and limitations: In a later analysis, TCR beta V- and J-gene trimming was associated with a missense DCLRE1C variant. At a 0.05 false discovery rate, a later analysis found some 17,000 TCR beta sequences to be associated with HLA alleles. Across HLA loci, a later analysis found differing TCR association rates, with DRB1 most and HLA-C fewest. Cytomegalovirus status was reportedly diagnosed by the classifier with high sensitivity and specificity.

Germline values: CDR1 SGDLS, CDR2 YYNGEE. V lost 3 bases, J lost 0 bases, and 3 bases stayed unmatched. CDR3 size: 15 residues. The rearrangement links TRBV9 to TRBJ1-3; TRBD1 matches at 7 bases. Sequenced input: PBMCs. The receptor was isolated from a male donor in good health and CMV-seropositive. The CDR3 sequence: CASSATGASGNTIYF. CDR3 DNA: TGTGCCAGCAGCGCAACAGGGGCCTCTGGAAACACCATATATTTT.